These 2 T cell receptor beta chains were sequenced from one sample in a study of pediatric ulcerative colitis. Repertoires were generated with immunoSEQ multiplex PCR, while TCRdb's copy carries only in-frame clones and drops some. This sample has tens of thousands of clones, with 85% to 90% found just once. The source material was blood. These TCRs come from a boy aged 5 to 17 who was a control in a study of pediatric ulcerative colitis.

The genes are TRBV19 and TRBJ2-2; 9 bases map to TRBD2. V lost 6 bases, J lost 0 bases, and 14 bases stayed unmatched. The CDR3 length is 19 residues. The germline gives CDR1 LNHDA, CDR2 SQIVND (reference sequence). The chain's CDR3 is CASRIAGGPTTPNTGELFF. The DNA of the CDR3 is TGTGCCAGTAGGATTGCGGGAGGGCCTACGACCCCGAACACCGGGGAGCTGTTTTTT.

J is TRBJ2-1 and V is TRBV6-4; D is unclear. CDR1 and CDR2 (germline): MRHNA, SNTAGT. The CDR3 is 16 amino acids. With 0 bases removed from V and 0 bases from J, the gap between germline ends came to 9 bases. CDR3 nucleotide sequence: TGTGCCAGCAGTGACTCTGCAGGACGCTCCTACAATGAGCAGTTCTTC. Translation gives CASSDSAGRSYNEQFF.